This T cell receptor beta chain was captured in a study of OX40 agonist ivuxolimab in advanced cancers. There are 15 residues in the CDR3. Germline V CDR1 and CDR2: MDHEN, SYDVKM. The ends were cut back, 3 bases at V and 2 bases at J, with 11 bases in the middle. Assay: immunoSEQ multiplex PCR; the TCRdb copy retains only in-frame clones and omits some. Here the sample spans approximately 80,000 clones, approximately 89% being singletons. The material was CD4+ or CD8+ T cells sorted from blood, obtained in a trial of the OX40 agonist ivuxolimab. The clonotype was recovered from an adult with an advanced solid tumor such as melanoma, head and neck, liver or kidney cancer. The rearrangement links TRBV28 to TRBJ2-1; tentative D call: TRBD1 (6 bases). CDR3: CASSFPGQTYNEQFF. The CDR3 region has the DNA TGTGCCAGCAGTTTCCCCGGACAGACCTACAATGAGCAGTTCTTC.